Below are 17 T cell receptor beta chains sequenced from a single sample in a study of CXCR3-negative and CXCR3-positive naive CD8 T cells. Study-level points and caveats: In CXCR3-positive naive cells, the TRB CDR3s were more hydrophobic than in CXCR3-negative naive cells.

With UMI labels, 5' RACE was used to prepare the TRB cDNA libraries. TCRdb processed the 5' RACE reads again and assigns one entry to each CDR3 protein, with no DNA. Its clone listing holds under 110,000 distinct CDR3 sequences. No antigen has been assigned to these receptors. Sequenced material: naive CXCR3+ CD8+ T cells from blood. Sample subset: CD45RO-CCR7+CD27+CD95- naive CD8+ T cells expressing CXCR3 (TNR3+). These receptors all stem from a human donor in good health. Some clones in this sample may be carry-over from other donors' samples.

This chain uses TRBV29-1 with TRBJ2-7; without DNA, the TCRdb call of TRBD1 cannot be checked. The CDR3 extends over 14 amino acids. CDR1 and CDR2 from the germline V gene are SQVTM and ANQGSEA. CDR3: CSVEEGQGAYEQYF.

The V gene is TRBV5-6, the J gene TRBJ2-2. The CDR3 consists of 13 residues. Germline V gene lookup returns CDR1 SGHDT and CDR2 YYEEEE. The CDR3 is CASSLEYTGELFF.

This chain joins TRBV28 and TRBJ1-1. There are 13 residues in the CDR3. Per the germline V gene, CDR1 is MDHEN and CDR2 is SYDVKM. CDR3 amino acids: CASTARAGPEAFF. Complete variable domain (other parts from reference TRBV28 and TRBJ1-1): DVKVTQSSRYLVKRTGEKVFLECVQDMDHENMFWYRQDPGLGLRLIYFSYDVKMKEKGDIPEGYSVSREKKERFSLILESASTNQTSMYLCASTARAGPEAFFGQGTRLTVV.

This sequence joins TRBV28 and TRBJ2-7; without DNA, the TCRdb call of TRBD2 cannot be checked. This CDR3 is built from 15 residues. The germline gives CDR1 MDHEN, CDR2 SYDVKM. This chain's CDR3 is CASSGTGTRVKEQYF.

This sequence joins TRBV7-9 and TRBJ2-7; the TCRdb D gene call, TRBD1, has no DNA to confirm it. This CDR3 comprises 15 residues. Per germline, CDR1 SEHNR and CDR2 FQNEAQ (reference sequence). CDR3 sequence reads: CASSPGQGNPYEQYF.

This chain connects TRBV20-1 to TRBJ2-5; TCRdb selects TRBD1, and the lack of DNA leaves this call unchecked. The germline gives CDR1 DFQATT, CDR2 SNEGSKA (reference sequence). This CDR3 contains 14 residues. The CDR3 is CSARDRDRQETQYF.

V gene TRBV29-1 combines with J gene TRBJ2-1; TCRdb names TRBD1, which stays unverified in the absence of DNA. The CDR3 contains 12 residues. Germline CDR1 reads SQVTM; CDR2 reads ANQGSEA. CDR3 sequence: CSVPLGADEQFF.

The V gene is TRBV20-1, the J gene TRBJ1-2. This CDR3 has 13 residues. Germline V gene lookup returns CDR1 DFQATT and CDR2 SNEGSKA (reference sequence). The CDR3 loop is CSARDPDNYGYTF.

The chain employs TRBV29-1 and TRBJ2-3; the D call of TRBD2 rests on TCRdb alone, since no DNA is present to check it. Germline V gene lookup returns CDR1 SQVTM and CDR2 ANQGSEA. This CDR3 comprises 14 residues. The CDR3: CSVTVAGSTDTQYF.

The V gene is TRBV7-9, the J gene TRBJ1-2; the TCRdb D gene call, TRBD1, has no DNA to confirm it. The CDR3 length is 15 residues. The germline CDR1 and CDR2 sequences are SEHNR and FQNEAQ (reference sequence). The CDR3 here is CASSLEDGHNCGYTF.

V gene TRBV7-9 combines with J gene TRBJ2-7; TCRdb outputs TRBD2, but without DNA this stays unchecked. This CDR3 is 16 amino acids long. Germline loops: CDR1 SEHNR, CDR2 FQNEAQ (reference sequence). This chain's CDR3 is CASSLDTGGPFHEQYF.

V usage is TRBV4-1 and J usage is TRBJ1-4; there is no DNA to check the TCRdb D call of TRBD1. The CDR3 is 17 amino acids. Germline lookup yields CDR1 MGHRA and CDR2 YSYEKL. Here the CDR3 reads CASSQVPVRGRDEKLFF.

V is TRBV29-1 and J is TRBJ2-1; TCRdb names TRBD1, which stays unverified in the absence of DNA. The CDR3 is 14 amino acids. Germline V gene sequence: CDR1 SQVTM, CDR2 ANQGSEA. The CDR3 protein is CSVDGGDAYNEQFF.

This chain links TRBV28 with TRBJ2-7; TCRdb returns TRBD1, unconfirmable since there is no DNA. The germline CDR1 and CDR2 sequences are MDHEN and SYDVKM. The CDR3 spans 16 residues. CDR3 sequence reads: CASSRWAQTAEYEQYF.

J is TRBJ2-5 and V is TRBV11-2; the D call of TRBD2 rests on TCRdb alone, since no DNA is present to check it. CDR1 and CDR2 (germline): SGHAT, FQNNGV. This CDR3 is built from 13 residues. This CDR3 reads CASSLWRGETQYF.

This rearrangement joins TRBV6-4 to TRBJ1-2; TCRdb selects TRBD1, and the lack of DNA leaves this call unchecked. The CDR3 sequence is 14 residues long. Germline-derived CDR1 and CDR2 are MRHNA and SNTAGT. This CDR3 is CASRAGQGDYGYTF.

The V gene is TRBV5-6, the J gene TRBJ1-1. The CDR3 length is 14 residues. CDR1 is SGHDT and CDR2 is YYEEEE in the germline V gene. The CDR3 region is CASSLGVRPTEAFF.